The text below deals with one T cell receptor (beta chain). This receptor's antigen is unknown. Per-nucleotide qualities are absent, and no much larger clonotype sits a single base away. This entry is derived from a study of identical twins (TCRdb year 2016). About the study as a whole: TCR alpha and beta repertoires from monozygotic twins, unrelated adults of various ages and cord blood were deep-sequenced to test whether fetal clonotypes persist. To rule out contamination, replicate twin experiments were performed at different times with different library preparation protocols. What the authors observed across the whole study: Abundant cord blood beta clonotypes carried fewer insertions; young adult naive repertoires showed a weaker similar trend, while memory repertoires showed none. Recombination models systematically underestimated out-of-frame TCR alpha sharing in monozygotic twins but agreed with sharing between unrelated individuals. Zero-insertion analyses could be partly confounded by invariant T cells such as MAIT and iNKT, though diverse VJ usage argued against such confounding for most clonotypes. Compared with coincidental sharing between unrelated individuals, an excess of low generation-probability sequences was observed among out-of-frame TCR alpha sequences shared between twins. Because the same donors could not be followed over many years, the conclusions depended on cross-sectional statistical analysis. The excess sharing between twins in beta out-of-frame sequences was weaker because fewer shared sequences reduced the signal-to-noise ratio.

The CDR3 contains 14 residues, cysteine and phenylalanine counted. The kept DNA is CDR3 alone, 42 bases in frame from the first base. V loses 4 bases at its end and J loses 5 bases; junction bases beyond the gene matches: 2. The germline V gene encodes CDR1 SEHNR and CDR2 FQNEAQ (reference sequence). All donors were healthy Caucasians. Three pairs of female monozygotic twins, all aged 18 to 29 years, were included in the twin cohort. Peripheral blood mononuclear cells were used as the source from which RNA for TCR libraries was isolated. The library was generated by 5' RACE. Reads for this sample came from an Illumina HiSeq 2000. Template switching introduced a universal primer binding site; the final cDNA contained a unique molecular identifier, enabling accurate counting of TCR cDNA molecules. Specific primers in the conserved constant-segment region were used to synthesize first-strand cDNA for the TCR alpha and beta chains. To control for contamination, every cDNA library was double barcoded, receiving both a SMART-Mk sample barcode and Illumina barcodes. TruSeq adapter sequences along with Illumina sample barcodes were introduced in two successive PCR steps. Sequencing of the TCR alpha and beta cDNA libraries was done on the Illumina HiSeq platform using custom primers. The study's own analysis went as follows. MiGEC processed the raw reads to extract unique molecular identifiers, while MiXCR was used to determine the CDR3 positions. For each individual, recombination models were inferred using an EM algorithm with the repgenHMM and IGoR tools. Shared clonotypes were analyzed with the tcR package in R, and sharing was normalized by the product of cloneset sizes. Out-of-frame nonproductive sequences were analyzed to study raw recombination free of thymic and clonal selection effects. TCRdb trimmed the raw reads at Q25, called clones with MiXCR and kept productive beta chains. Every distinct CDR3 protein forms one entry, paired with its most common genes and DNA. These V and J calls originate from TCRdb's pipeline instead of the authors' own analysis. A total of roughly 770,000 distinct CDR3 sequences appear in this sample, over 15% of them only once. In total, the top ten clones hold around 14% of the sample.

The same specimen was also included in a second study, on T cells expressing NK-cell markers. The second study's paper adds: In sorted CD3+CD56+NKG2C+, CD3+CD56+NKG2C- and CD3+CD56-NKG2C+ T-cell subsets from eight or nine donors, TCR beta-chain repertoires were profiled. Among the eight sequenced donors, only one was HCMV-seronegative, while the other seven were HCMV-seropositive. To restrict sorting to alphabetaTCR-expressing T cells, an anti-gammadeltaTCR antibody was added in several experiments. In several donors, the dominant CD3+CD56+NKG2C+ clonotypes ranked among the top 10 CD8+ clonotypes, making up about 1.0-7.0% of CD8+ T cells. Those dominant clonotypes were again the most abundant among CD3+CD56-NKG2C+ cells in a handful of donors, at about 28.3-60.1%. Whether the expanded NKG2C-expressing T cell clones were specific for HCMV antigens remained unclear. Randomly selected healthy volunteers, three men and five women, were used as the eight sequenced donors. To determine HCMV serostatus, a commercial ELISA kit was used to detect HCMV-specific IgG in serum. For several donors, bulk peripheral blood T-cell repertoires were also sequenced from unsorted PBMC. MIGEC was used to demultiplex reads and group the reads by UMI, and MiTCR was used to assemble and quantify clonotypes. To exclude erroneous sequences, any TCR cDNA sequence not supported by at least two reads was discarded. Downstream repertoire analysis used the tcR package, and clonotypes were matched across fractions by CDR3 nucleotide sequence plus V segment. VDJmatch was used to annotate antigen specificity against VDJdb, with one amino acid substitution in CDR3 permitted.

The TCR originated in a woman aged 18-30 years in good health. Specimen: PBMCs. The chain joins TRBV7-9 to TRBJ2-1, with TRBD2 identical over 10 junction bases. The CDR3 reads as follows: CASSSSGGDNEQFF. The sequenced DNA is TGTGCCAGCAGCTCTAGCGGGGGCGACAATGAGCAGTTCTTC.